The 14 T cell receptor beta chains in this list originate from one sample, sequenced in a study of T cell changes during pregnancy in multiple sclerosis (dated by TCRdb to about 2019). The library was generated by the immunoSEQ multiplex PCR assay. Not all clones reach the TCRdb copy of this immuneACCESS table, which keeps in-frame sequences only. Checked studies attribute under half of the gap to unresolved V genes and leave the rest unexplained. The sample table lists 93,000 or so clones, 92% of them with a count of one. Around 0.92% of the sample rests with the top ten. Sample: peripheral blood, taken after pregnancy. These receptors all stem from a female donor with multiple sclerosis, enrolled in a pregnancy study.

The rearrangement joins TRBV19 to TRBJ2-7; TRBD2 matches at 10 bases. Per germline, CDR1 LNHDA and CDR2 SQIVND (reference sequence). The CDR3 extends over 14 amino acids. V shed 5 bases, J shed 1 base, and the junction held 2 bases outside the gene matches. DNA for the CDR3: TGTGCCAGTAGTTGGACTAGCGGATCCTACGAGCAGTACTTC. Translating it yields CASSWTSGSYEQYF.

The chain couples TRBV5-1 to TRBJ2-5; TRBD1 matches at 9 bases. CDR1 and CDR2 (germline): SGHRS, YFSETQ. CDR3 length: 15 amino acids. Unmatched junction bases numbered 5, after V lost 4 bases and J lost 1 base. The CDR3 nucleotides read TGCGCCAGCAGCCGGAGGGACAGGGCCCAAGAGACCCAGTACTTC. The encoded protein is CASSRRDRAQETQYF.

This clone occurred once. The chain uses TRBV2 and TRBJ1-2; no clear D. V dropped 7 bases and J dropped 2 bases, with 8 bases sitting between them. Germline assignment: CDR1 SNHLY and CDR2 FYNNEI. The CDR3 runs 12 residues. The CDR3 region is CASKAGNYGYTF. CDR3 in DNA: TGTGCCAGCAAGGCGGGGAACTATGGCTACACCTTC.

The V and J genes are TRBV25-1 and TRBJ1-2, with D tentatively TRBD1 (5 bases). There are 16 residues in the CDR3. Germline values: CDR1 MGHDK, CDR2 SYGVNS. Trimming shortened V by 6 bases and J by 2 bases, and 19 bases separated the two germline ends. In nucleotides, the CDR3 is TGTGCCAGCAGCCCCGGATCCGGGGGAGTAAACTATGGCTACACCTTC. This gives the protein CASSPGSGGVNYGYTF.

The chain joins TRBV7-3 to TRBJ2-1; maybe TRBD1 (6 bases). The CDR3 sequence is 14 residues long. V was trimmed by 4 bases and J by 1 base, leaving 8 bases between them. CDR1 and CDR2 (germline): SGHTA, FQGTGA. The CDR3, as DNA: TGTGCCAGCAGCTACGGACAGTCCTACAATGAGCAGTTCTTC. It encodes CASSYGQSYNEQFF.

The rearrangement joins TRBV4-3 to TRBJ2-1; D possibly corresponds to TRBD2 (6 bases). Germline assignment: CDR1 LGHNA and CDR2 YSLEER. Trimming removed 0 bases at V and 2 bases at J, with 11 bases between. This CDR3 is built from 16 residues. The CDR3 DNA sequence: TGCGCCAGCAGCCAAGATAACGGGGGAGCCTACAATGAGCAGTTCTTC. It codes for CASSQDNGGAYNEQFF.

The chain uses TRBV18 and TRBJ1-4; D remains ambiguous. The germline V gene encodes CDR1 KGHSH and CDR2 LQKENI. This CDR3 is 14 amino acids long. V lost 6 bases to trimming and J lost 0 bases, with 8 bases between them. The CDR3 coding sequence is TGTGCCAGCTCTCTAAAAGCAACTAATGAAAAACTGTTTTTT. This translates into CASSLKATNEKLFF.

The CDR3 here is CASSYKAGGRFYEQYF. The CDR3 bases are TGTGCCAGCAGTTATAAAGCGGGGGGGCGCTTTTACGAGCAGTACTTC. The V call is TRBV6-5, the J call TRBJ2-7; 10 nucleotides align to TRBD2. The CDR3 has 16 residues. V was pared by 3 bases and J by 4 bases, with 9 bases of the junction left unmatched. The germline V gene encodes CDR1 MNHEY and CDR2 SVGAGI.

V usage is TRBV21-1 and J usage is TRBJ1-2; the DNA was not used to check the table's D call, TRBD1. TRBV21-1 is classified as a pseudogene. The CDR3 runs 15 residues. The CDR3 is CASSKEGDEVPGYTF. In nucleotides, the CDR3 is TGTGCCAGCAGCAAAGAGGGGGACGAGGTGCCTGGCTACACCTTC.

The chain is built from TRBV5-1 and TRBJ2-3, with 7 bases that match TRBD2. CDR3 length: 17 residues. Germline-derived CDR1 and CDR2 are SGHRS and YFSETQ. After removal of 5 bases from V and 2 bases from J, the junction contained 14 bases not matched to a gene. The DNA of the CDR3 is TGCGCCAGCAGATACGGCGGCCAGGGACTAATCACAGATACGCAGTATTTT. Translated: CASRYGGQGLITDTQYF.

The rearrangement links TRBV7-6 to TRBJ1-6, with D possibly matching TRBD1 (6 bases). The CDR3 runs to 15 residues. V was clipped by 1 base and J by 10 bases, with 14 bases between them. Germline-derived CDR1 and CDR2 are SGHVS and FNYEAQ. The CDR3 nucleotides are TGTGCCAGCAGCTTAGAAGCAGGGGTAGGGTCACCCCTCCACTTT. It translates to CASSLEAGVGSPLHF.

V usage is TRBV15 and J usage is TRBJ1-1, with D hard to call. From germline, CDR1 is LNHNV and CDR2 YYDKDF (reference sequence). V was shortened by 7 bases and J by 0 bases, with 12 bases between the two germline ends. This CDR3 contains 14 residues. In DNA form, the CDR3 reads TGTGCCACCACTCCACACCGAATGAACACTGAAGCTTTCTTT. Translating gives CATTPHRMNTEAFF.

This clone showed up just a few times. The V call is TRBV18, the J call TRBJ1-3; D possibly corresponds to TRBD1 (6 bases). Trimming left V 6 bases short and J 4 bases short, with 22 bases between. Germline lookup yields CDR1 KGHSH and CDR2 LQKENI. The CDR3 length is 17 residues. The CDR3 spells CASSSVGTTGRGNTIYF. As DNA, the CDR3 is TGTGCCAGCTCGTCCGTCGGAACTACAGGGAGAGGAAACACCATATATTTT.

V usage is TRBV7-9 and J usage is TRBJ2-7; a possible D gene is TRBD1 (5 bases). The CDR3 spans 15 residues. The germline V gene encodes CDR1 SEHNR and CDR2 FQNEAQ (reference sequence). The V end lost 4 bases, the J end lost 3 bases, and 16 bases lay between the germline ends. The CDR3 DNA follows: TGTGCCAGCAGCTACACGCAGGGAATCCACTACGAGCAGTACTTC. This encodes CASSYTQGIHYEQYF.